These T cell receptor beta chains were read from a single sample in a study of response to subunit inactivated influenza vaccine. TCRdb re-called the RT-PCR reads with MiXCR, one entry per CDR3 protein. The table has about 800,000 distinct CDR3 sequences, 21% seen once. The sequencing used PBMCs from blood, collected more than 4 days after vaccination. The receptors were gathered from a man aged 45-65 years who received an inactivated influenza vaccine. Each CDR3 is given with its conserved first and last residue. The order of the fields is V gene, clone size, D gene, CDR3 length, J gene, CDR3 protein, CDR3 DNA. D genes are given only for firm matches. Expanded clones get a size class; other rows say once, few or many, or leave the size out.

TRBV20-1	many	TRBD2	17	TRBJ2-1	CSARVRSGGDYYNEQFF	TGCAGTGCTAGAGTAAGGAGCGGGGGGGATTACTACAATGAGCAGTTCTTC
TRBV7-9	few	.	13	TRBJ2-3	CASMAGPGGTVYF	TGTGCCAGCATGGCAGGGCCTGGCGGTACGGTGTATTTT
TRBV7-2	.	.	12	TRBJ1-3	CASSKGLNTIYF	TGTGCCAGCAGCAAAGGGCTAAACACCATATATTTT
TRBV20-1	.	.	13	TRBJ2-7	CSARGYWGKEQYF	TGCAGTGCTAGAGGTTATTGGGGGAAAGAGCAGTACTTC
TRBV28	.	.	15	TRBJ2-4	CASSLIDGSKNIQYF	TGTGCCAGCAGTCTCATCGACGGTTCCAAAAACATTCAGTACTTC
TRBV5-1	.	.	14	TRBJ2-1	CASSFGPASKGQFF	TGCGCCAGCAGCTTCGGGCCCGCTAGCAAAGGGCAGTTCTTC
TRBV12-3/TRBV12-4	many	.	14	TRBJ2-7	CASSFSGSLGEQYF	TGTGCCAGCAGTTTTAGTGGGTCCCTCGGCGAGCAGTACTTC
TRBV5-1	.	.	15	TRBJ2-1	CASSTGATRANEQFF	TGCGCCAGCAGCACCGGGGCAACCCGGGCCAATGAGCAGTTCTTC
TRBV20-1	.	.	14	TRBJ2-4	CSAMPTAPGNIQYF	TGCAGTGCCATGCCGACAGCCCCAGGGAACATTCAGTACTTC
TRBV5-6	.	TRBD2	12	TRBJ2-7	CASGAGVHEQYF	TGTGCCAGCGGCGCGGGAGTACACGAGCAGTACTTC
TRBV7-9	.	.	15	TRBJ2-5	CASSLAQVSGETQYF	TGTGCCAGCAGCTTAGCACAAGTATCAGGGGAGACCCAGTACTTC
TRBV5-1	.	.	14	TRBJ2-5	CASSLMGTKETQYF	TGCGCCAGCAGCTTAATGGGAACTAAAGAGACCCAGTACTTC
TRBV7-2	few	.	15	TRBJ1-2	CASSTVQLSNYGYTF	TGTGCCAGCAGCACCGTACAACTATCTAACTATGGCTACACCTTC
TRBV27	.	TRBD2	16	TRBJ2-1	CASTRLGTSGRDEQFF	TGTGCCAGCACTAGGCTCGGGACTAGCGGGAGAGATGAGCAGTTCTTC